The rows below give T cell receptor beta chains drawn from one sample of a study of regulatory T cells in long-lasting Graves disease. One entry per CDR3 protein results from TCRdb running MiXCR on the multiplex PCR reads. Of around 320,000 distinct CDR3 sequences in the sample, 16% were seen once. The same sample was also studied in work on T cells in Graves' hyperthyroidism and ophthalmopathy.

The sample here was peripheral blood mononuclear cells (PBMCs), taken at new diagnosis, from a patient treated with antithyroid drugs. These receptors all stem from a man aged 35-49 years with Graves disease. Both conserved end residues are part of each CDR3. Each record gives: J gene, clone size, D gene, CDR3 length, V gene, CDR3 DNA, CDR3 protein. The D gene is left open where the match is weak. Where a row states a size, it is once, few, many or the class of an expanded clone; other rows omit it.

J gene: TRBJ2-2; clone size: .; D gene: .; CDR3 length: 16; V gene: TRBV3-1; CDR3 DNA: TGTGCCAGCAGCCAAATTTTCGGGGCGGGAACCGGGGAGCTGTTTTTT; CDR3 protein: CASSQIFGAGTGELFF
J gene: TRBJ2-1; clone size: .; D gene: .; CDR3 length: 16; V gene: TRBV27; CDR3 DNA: TGTGCCAGCAGCCAAGACTTGGGACCTTTGTACAATGAGCAGTTCTTC; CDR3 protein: CASSQDLGPLYNEQFF
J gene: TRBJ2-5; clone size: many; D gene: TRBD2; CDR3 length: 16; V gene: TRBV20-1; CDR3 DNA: TGCAGTGCTAGAGATCTGGGGCGGGGGGAACAAGAGACCCAGTACTTC; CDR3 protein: CSARDLGRGEQETQYF
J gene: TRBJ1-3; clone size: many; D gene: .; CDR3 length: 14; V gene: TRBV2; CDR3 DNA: TGTGCCAGCCCAGACGGACAGACTGGAAACACCATATATTTT; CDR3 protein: CASPDGQTGNTIYF
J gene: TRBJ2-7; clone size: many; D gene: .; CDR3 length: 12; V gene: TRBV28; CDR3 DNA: TGTGCCAGCACGGACGGCTCCTACGAGCAGTACTTC; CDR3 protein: CASTDGSYEQYF
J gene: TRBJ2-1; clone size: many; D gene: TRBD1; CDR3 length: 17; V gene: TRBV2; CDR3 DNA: TGTGCCAGCAGTGAAGCGCAGACAGGGGATCGGTACAATGAGCAGTTCTTC; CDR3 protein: CASSEAQTGDRYNEQFF
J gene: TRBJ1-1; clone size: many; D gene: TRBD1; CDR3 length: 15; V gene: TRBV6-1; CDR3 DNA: TGTGCCAGCAGTACCCCTCGGACAGGGAACACTGAAGCTTTCTTT; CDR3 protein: CASSTPRTGNTEAFF
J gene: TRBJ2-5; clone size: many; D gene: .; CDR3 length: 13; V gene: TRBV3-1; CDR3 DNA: TGTGCCAGCAGCCTTCCCGGGACTCAGACCCAGTACTTC; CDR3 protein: CASSLPGTQTQYF
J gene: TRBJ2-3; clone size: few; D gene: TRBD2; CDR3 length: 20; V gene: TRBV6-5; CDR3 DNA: TGTGCCAGCAGTTACTCGCCCCCGGGACTAGCCGACCTTAGCACAGATACGCAGTATTTT; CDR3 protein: CASSYSPPGLADLSTDTQYF
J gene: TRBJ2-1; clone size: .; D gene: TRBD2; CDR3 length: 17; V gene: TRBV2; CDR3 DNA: TGTGCCAGCAGCTTAGAATTTTTAGGGACTAGCGTCGGTGAGCAGTTCTTC; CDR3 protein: CASSLEFLGTSVGEQFF
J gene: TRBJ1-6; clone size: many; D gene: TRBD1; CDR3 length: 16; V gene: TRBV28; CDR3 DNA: TGTGCCAGCAGTTTAGGTCCGGGACAGGGTGGTTCACCCCTCCACTTT; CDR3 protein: CASSLGPGQGGSPLHF
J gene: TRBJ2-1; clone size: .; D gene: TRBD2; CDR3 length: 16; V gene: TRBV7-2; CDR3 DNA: TGTGCCAGCAGCTCTCGACTAGCGGAAGCCTACAATGAGCAGTTCTTC; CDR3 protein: CASSSRLAEAYNEQFF